This entry lists 26 T cell receptor beta chains sequenced from one sample in a study of T cell changes during pregnancy in multiple sclerosis. Method: immunoSEQ multiplex PCR; TCRdb's copy keeps in-frame clones and lacks some. Here the sample spans roughly 40,000 clones, approximately 90% being singletons. This specimen was CD4+ T cells from peripheral blood mononuclear cells, taken in the third trimester of pregnancy. These receptors were taken from a female donor with multiple sclerosis, enrolled in a pregnancy study.

The chain recombines TRBV7-8 with TRBJ1-2; TRBD1 matches 10 bases. Germline CDR1 SGHVS, CDR2 FQNEAQ. This CDR3 contains 14 residues. The trim removed 6 bases at V and 8 bases at J, leaving 9 bases unmatched. CDR3 sequence (DNA): TGTGCCAGCAGGGGGGACAGGGGTTTCACCGGCTACACCTTC. This gives the protein CASRGDRGFTGYTF.

The rearrangement joins TRBV27 to TRBJ2-7; 10 bases line up with TRBD1. CDR3 size: 17 residues. In germline, CDR1 is MNHEY, CDR2 SMNVEV (reference sequence). The J segment lost 7 bases and the V segment lost 5 bases, leaving 17 bases of the junction unmatched. As DNA, the CDR3 is TGTGCCAGCAGTCCACCCGTCAGGACAGGGGGAGAGGGGGAGCAGTACTTC. Its protein is CASSPPVRTGGEGEQYF.

The V gene is TRBV11-2, the J gene TRBJ2-2; TRBD2 agrees at 16 bases. The CDR3 totals 18 residues. V gave up 3 bases and J gave up 4 bases; unmatched junction bases: 5. Germline CDR1 is SGHAT and CDR2 is FQNNGV. The DNA for the CDR3 is TGTGCCAGCAGCTTGGGACTAGCGGGAGGGCCGGGCACCGGGGAGCTGTTTTTT. This translates into CASSLGLAGGPGTGELFF.

This chain links TRBV7-3 with TRBJ2-1, with D possibly being TRBD2 (5 bases). The germline gives CDR1 SGHTA, CDR2 FQGTGA. The V end was cut by 4 bases, the J end by 9 bases, with 13 bases between. The CDR3 contains 13 residues. The CDR3 bases are TGTGCCAGCAGCTCCGCATACGGGATTGAGCAGTTCTTC. It yields the protein CASSSAYGIEQFF.

The chain links TRBV7-8 to TRBJ2-3, with 8 bases identical to TRBD2. Germline CDR1 and CDR2: SGHVS and FQNEAQ. The CDR3 covers 15 residues. With V trimmed by 3 bases and J by 6 bases, 8 bases remained unmatched. The CDR3, as DNA: TGTGCCAGCAGCTTGCGGGGGGCGTTGAGGGATACGCAGTATTTT. The encoded protein is CASSLRGALRDTQYF. Looking up the rest from reference TRBV7-8 and TRBJ2-3 gives the full variable domain: GAGVSQSPRYKVAKRGQDVALRCDPISGHVSLFWYQQALGQGPEFLTYFQNEAQLDKSGLPSDRFFAERPEGSVSTLKIQRTQQEDSAVYLCASSLRGALRDTQYFGPGTRLTVL.

The V and J genes are TRBV7-9 and TRBJ1-4, with TRBD1 matching over 7 bases. With 10 bases clipped from V and 3 bases from J, the junction kept 5 bases outside the gene matches. There are 13 residues in the CDR3. Germline V gene lookup returns CDR1 SEHNR and CDR2 FQNEAQ (reference sequence). The CDR3 coding sequence is TGTGCCACCCGGACAGGACCTAATGAAAAACTGTTTTTT. Amino acids: CATRTGPNEKLFF.

The rearrangement joins TRBV6-6 to TRBJ2-7; D is unresolved. Germline V lookup: CDR1 MNHNY, CDR2 SVGAGI (reference sequence). The V end was cut by 6 bases, the J end by 3 bases, with 12 bases between. The CDR3 is 13 residues long. In DNA, the CDR3 is TGTGCCAGCAGGACACACAGCCTCTACGAGCAGTACTTC. Protein sequence: CASRTHSLYEQYF.

The chain has TRBV6-1 and TRBJ2-5, with 11 positions matching TRBD2. There are 15 residues in the CDR3. V lost 5 bases, J lost 5 bases, and 7 bases stayed unmatched. The V gene's germline CDR1 is MNHNS and CDR2 SASEGT. The CDR3 DNA is TGTGCCAGCAGTCGTCTAGCGGGAGGTTTGGAGACCCAGTACTTC. It yields the protein CASSRLAGGLETQYF.

The chain uses TRBV21-1 and TRBJ1-2; TRBD1, the D gene given by the table, was not confirmed from the DNA. TRBV21-1 constitutes a pseudogene. This CDR3 is 17 amino acids long. Here the CDR3 reads CASSKVRNRRANYGYTF. Written as DNA, the CDR3 is TGTGCCAGCAGCAAAGTGAGGAACAGGAGAGCTAACTATGGCTACACCTTC.

The chain recombines TRBV5-8 with TRBJ2-7; TRBD1 matches 7 bases. Trimming cost V 1 base and J 3 bases; bases outside gene matches: 1. CDR3 length equals 13 residues. Germline CDR1 is SGHTS and CDR2 is YDEGEE. The CDR3 region is CASSLTGVYEQYF. The DNA of the CDR3 is TGTGCCAGCAGCTTGACAGGGGTCTACGAGCAGTACTTC.

The chain carries TRBV5-4 and TRBJ1-1; possible D gene TRBD1, 6 bases. Germline-derived CDR1 and CDR2 are SGHNT and YYREEE (reference sequence). With 3 bases removed from V and 0 bases from J, the gap between germline ends came to 12 bases. CDR3 length: 15 residues. The CDR3 sequence: CASSSRQELNTEAFF. The DNA for the CDR3 is TGTGCCAGCAGCTCCCGACAGGAATTGAACACTGAAGCTTTCTTT.

V gene TRBV10-1 combines with J gene TRBJ2-1; D is unresolved. V shed 3 bases and J shed 0 bases, with 9 bases lying between them. Germline V gives CDR1 WNHNN, CDR2 SYGVQD (reference sequence). CDR3 length: 15 amino acids. The DNA for the CDR3 is TGCGCCAGCAGTGATCCAGGTAGCTCCTACAATGAGCAGTTCTTC. Residues: CASSDPGSSYNEQFF.

The chain recombines TRBV7-2 with TRBJ2-2; 8 bases agree with TRBD1. J lost 6 bases, V lost 4 bases, and 7 bases had no gene match. CDR1 SGHTA and CDR2 FQGNSA come from the germline V gene. The CDR3 covers 15 residues. CDR3 DNA: TGTGCCAGCAGCTCAGGGGACAGGATTTCCGGGGAGCTGTTTTTT. Its protein product is CASSSGDRISGELFF.

This clone was found once. The genes are TRBV5-1 and TRBJ2-5, with D possibly matching TRBD2 (6 bases). With 2 bases removed from V and 5 bases from J, the gap between germline ends came to 13 bases. There are 14 residues in the CDR3. Germline V gene lookup returns CDR1 SGHRS and CDR2 YFSETQ. CDR3 in amino acids: CASSLSLGGETQYF. CDR3 nucleotides: TGCGCCAGCAGCTTATCCCTTGGGGGGGAGACCCAGTACTTC.

This chain joins TRBV27 and TRBJ1-1, with D perhaps TRBD1 (6 bases). Trimming removed 1 base from V and 1 base from J, with 13 bases in between. CDR1 is MNHEY, CDR2 SMNVEV, per germline (reference sequence). The CDR3 runs 16 residues. The CDR3 here is CASSLWGHARNTEAFF. For the CDR3, the DNA is TGTGCCAGCAGTTTATGGGGACATGCCAGGAACACTGAAGCTTTCTTT.

The genes are TRBV27 and TRBJ2-1; 7 nucleotides agree with TRBD1. Germline-derived CDR1 and CDR2 are MNHEY and SMNVEV (reference sequence). The CDR3 length is 17 residues. V lost 6 bases to trimming and J lost 0 bases; unmatched junction nucleotides: 11. The CDR3 DNA sequence: TGTGCCAGCAGGATTACAACAGGGGCCGGCTCCTACAATGAGCAGTTCTTC. Translating it yields CASRITTGAGSYNEQFF.

The chain carries TRBV2 and TRBJ1-2; 9 nucleotides agree with TRBD1. Per the germline V gene, CDR1 is SNHLY and CDR2 is FYNNEI. Losses at the gene ends were 8 bases for V and 4 bases for J; bases not matched to a gene: 8. The length of the CDR3 is 14 residues. The CDR3 DNA follows: TGTGCCAGCGCCAGGGGACAGGGAGCCTATGGCTACACCTTC. It translates to CASARGQGAYGYTF. Based on the CDR3 plus reference TRBV2 and TRBJ1-2, the full variable domain is EPEVTQTPSHQVTQMGQEVILRCVPISNHLYFYWYRQILGQKVEFLVSFYNNEISEKSEIFDDQFSVERPDGSNFTLKIRSTKLEDSAMYFCASARGQGAYGYTFGSGTRLTVV.

The sample holds one count of this clone. The genes are TRBV4-1 and TRBJ1-2; a possible D gene is TRBD1 (5 bases). V lost 0 bases and J 4 bases, leaving 12 bases between the germline ends. Germline V gene sequence: CDR1 MGHRA, CDR2 YSYEKL. This CDR3 spans 15 amino acids. The DNA of the CDR3 is TGCGCCAGCAGCCAAGATCGGGGGGGGAGCTATGGCTACACCTTC. It codes for CASSQDRGGSYGYTF.

The rearrangement joins TRBV2 to TRBJ2-2; TRBD2 matches at 12 bases. Trimming took 6 bases from V and 5 from J; bases not matched to a gene: 4. CDR3 length: 15 residues. Germline-derived CDR1 and CDR2 are SNHLY and FYNNEI. CDR3 sequence reads: CASRAGTSGTGELFF. The CDR3, as DNA: TGTGCCAGCAGGGCCGGGACTAGCGGGACCGGGGAGCTGTTTTTT.

This chain joins TRBV7-8 and TRBJ1-1; D is unclear. The CDR3 is made up of 15 amino acids. Germline CDR1 SGHVS, CDR2 FQNEAQ. Deletions cut 2 bases from V and 1 base from J, with 11 bases between. The CDR3 region is CASSLSETGNTEAFF. CDR3 coding DNA: TGTGCCAGCAGCTTATCGGAGACGGGGAACACTGAAGCTTTCTTT.

Only a few counts were recorded for this clone. The V and J genes are TRBV29-1 and TRBJ1-1; 8 bases line up with TRBD1. This CDR3 is built from 14 residues. The junction had 16 bases not matched to a gene; V was cut back by 6 bases and J by 10 bases. Germline V CDR1 and CDR2: SQVTM, ANQGSEA. The CDR3 region has the DNA TGCAGCGTCCCGACAGGGGCGGGATCAATTGGAGCTTTCTTT. Encoded protein: CSVPTGAGSIGAFF.

To note about this clone: At the DNA level, this CDR3 is encoded by other sequences in the same sample as well. The rearrangement links TRBV2 to TRBJ2-1, with D perhaps matching TRBD2 (5 bases). The germline CDR1 and CDR2 sequences are SNHLY and FYNNEI. The CDR3 has 15 amino acids. The V and J ends lost 3 bases and 0 bases respectively, with 9 bases between them. The chain's CDR3 is CASSDRGSSYNEQFF. As DNA, the CDR3 is TGTGCCAGCAGTGACCGGGGTTCCTCCTACAATGAGCAGTTCTTC.

The J gene is TRBJ1-5, the V gene TRBV30; 8 nucleotides match TRBD1. This CDR3 is 15 amino acids long. J gave up 5 bases and V 4 bases, and 10 bases lay outside the gene matches. CDR1 and CDR2 (germline): GTSNPN, SVGIG (reference sequence). The CDR3 here is CAWNAHGTGDQPQHF. The CDR3 DNA reads TGTGCCTGGAATGCTCACGGGACAGGAGATCAGCCCCAGCATTTT. Full variable domain (outside the CDR3, taken from reference TRBV30 and TRBJ1-5): SQTIHQWPATLVQPVGSPLSLECTVEGTSNPNLYWYRQAAGRGLQLLFYSVGIGQISSEVPQNLSASRPQDRQFILSSKKLLLSDSGFYLCAWNAHGTGDQPQHFGDGTRLSIL.

The chain recombines TRBV9 with TRBJ2-3; 9 bases fit TRBD2. V gave up 3 bases and J gave up 0 bases; unmatched junction bases: 11. The CDR3 is 18 amino acids. CDR1 and CDR2 from the germline V gene are SGDLS and YYNGEE. The CDR3 DNA follows: TGTGCCAGCAGCGGACTAGCGGAGGGGGGGTCTAGCACAGATACGCAGTATTTT. Its translation is CASSGLAEGGSSTDTQYF.

This chain joins TRBV5-1 and TRBJ2-7; the match to TRBD2 covers 9 bases. Germline CDR1 reads SGHRS; CDR2 reads YFSETQ. Germline trimming cut 5 bases from V and 5 bases from J; bases unmatched to any gene: 5. This CDR3 spans 13 amino acids. The CDR3 DNA reads as TGCGCCAGCAGGAGCGGGAGGTCCCACGAGCAGTACTTC. The encoded protein is CASRSGRSHEQYF.

The chain joins TRBV6-6 to TRBJ2-7; perhaps TRBD2 as D (5 bases). The CDR3 is 13 amino acids. The ends were cut back, 0 bases at V and 9 bases at J, with 12 bases in the middle. Germline V gene data show CDR1 as MNHNY and CDR2 as SVGAGI (reference sequence). CDR3 region: CASSYSKRERQYF. The CDR3 coding sequence is TGTGCCAGCAGTTACTCGAAGAGGGAGAGGCAGTACTTC.